One and the same sample provided the 32 T cell receptor beta chains below, sequenced in a study of shared clonotypes between healthy human individuals. The repertoire was sequenced with immunoSEQ multiplex PCR; TCRdb's copy has only in-frame clones and lacks some. Among fewer than 400,000 clones listed, around 74% were seen once. Sequencing input: memory CD4+ T cells sorted from blood. As to subset: CD45RA-negative fraction. These receptors came from a man aged 30-40 years in good health.

The chain has TRBV27 and TRBJ1-1; D is ambiguous. Germline assignment: CDR1 MNHEY and CDR2 SMNVEV (reference sequence). The V gene lost 3 bases and the J gene lost 2 bases, with 10 bases spanning the gap. The CDR3 runs 14 residues. The DNA of the CDR3 is TGTGCCAGCAGTTTTTGGTGGGATAACACTGAAGCTTTCTTT. Its translation: CASSFWWDNTEAFF.

The chain joins TRBV7-2 to TRBJ1-1; TRBD1 might be the D (5 bases). V was cut by 1 base and J by 1 base, with 16 bases left in between. CDR3 length: 17 amino acids. CDR1 and CDR2 from the germline V gene are SGHTA and FQGNSA. Written as DNA, the CDR3 is TGTGCCAGCAGCTTAGGTTACGGGGCAGTAGGGAACACTGAAGCTTTCTTT. Translating it yields CASSLGYGAVGNTEAFF.

The chain employs TRBV10-1 and TRBJ1-4; a weak D match, TRBD1 (5 bases). CDR3 size: 14 residues. Trimming removed 3 bases from V and 8 bases from J, with 13 bases in between. Germline CDR1 is WNHNN and CDR2 is SYGVQD (reference sequence). CDR3 protein: CASSEKGAAEKLFF. The CDR3 coding sequence is TGCGCCAGCAGTGAAAAAGGGGCGGCGGAAAAACTGTTTTTT.

V and J are TRBV28 and TRBJ2-7, with 9 positions matching TRBD2. CDR3 length: 19 residues. Germline V gives CDR1 MDHEN, CDR2 SYDVKM. V trimming: 5 bases; J trimming: 0 bases; junction bases outside the gene matches: 17. In nucleotides, the CDR3 is TGTGCCAGCAGTACCTTCTTTGTTTGGGCTAGCGGGACCTCCTACGAGCAGTACTTC. This gives the protein CASSTFFVWASGTSYEQYF.

The chain carries TRBV9 and TRBJ2-1, with 7 positions matching TRBD2. Per germline, CDR1 SGDLS and CDR2 YYNGEE. The trim removed 4 bases at V and 6 bases at J, leaving 10 bases unmatched. The CDR3 sequence is 15 residues long. CDR3 loop: CASSPPAGRINEQFF. The DNA of the CDR3 is TGTGCCAGCAGCCCCCCAGCGGGACGTATCAATGAGCAGTTCTTC.

The V call is TRBV5-1, the J call TRBJ2-5; either TRBD1 or TRBD2 may supply D (5 bases each). This CDR3 is built from 17 residues. Trimming cost V 0 bases and J 2 bases, with 17 bases left between them. From germline, CDR1 is SGHRS and CDR2 YFSETQ. The CDR3 DNA follows: TGCGCCAGCAGCTTGGCCCGTCGGGGCGTCGGGCAAGAGACCCAGTACTTC. Its translation is CASSLARRGVGQETQYF.

The gene calls are TRBV5-1 and TRBJ1-2, with 7 nucleotides matching TRBD1. The CDR3 covers 15 residues. The germline V gene encodes CDR1 SGHRS and CDR2 YFSETQ. After removal of 1 base from V and 4 bases from J, the junction contained 7 bases not matched to a gene. CDR3 in DNA: TGCGCCAGCAGCTTGTACCCGCAGGGGGGCTATGGCTACACCTTC. Protein product: CASSLYPQGGYGYTF.

This clone turned up a few times. The chain links TRBV29-1 to TRBJ2-5; TRBD2 aligns across 13 bases. CDR1 and CDR2 from the germline V gene are SQVTM and ANQGSEA. The CDR3 runs to 15 residues. V was pared by 6 bases and J by 4 bases, with 8 bases of the junction left unmatched. For the CDR3, the DNA is TGCAGCGTCGACAAGGGACTAGCGGGACCAGAGACCCAGTACTTC. Protein product: CSVDKGLAGPETQYF.

This clone was seen only once. The genes are TRBV6-1 and TRBJ1-2, with TRBD1 identical over 9 bases. V lost 7 bases to trimming and J lost 3 bases; unmatched junction nucleotides: 6. Germline V gene data show CDR1 as MNHNS and CDR2 as SASEGT. The CDR3 has 14 amino acids. The CDR3 loop reads CASNGDREYYGYTF. As DNA, the CDR3 is TGTGCCAGCAACGGGGACAGGGAATACTATGGCTACACCTTC.

This sequence joins TRBV6-1 and TRBJ2-5; D is perhaps TRBD2 (5 bases). The V and J ends lost 5 bases and 4 bases respectively, with 17 bases between them. The length of the CDR3 is 15 residues. Per germline, CDR1 MNHNS and CDR2 SASEGT. Here the CDR3 DNA reads TGTGCCAGCAGTACCCAAAAAGCTCGGGGAGAGACCCAGTACTTC. This gives the protein CASSTQKARGETQYF.

The chain employs TRBV6-5 and TRBJ1-4; 9 bases match TRBD1. There are 14 residues in the CDR3. J gave up 7 bases and V 6 bases, and 6 bases lay outside the gene matches. Germline V lookup: CDR1 MNHEY, CDR2 SVGAGI. The CDR3 spells CASRQGQGREKLFF. In DNA form, the CDR3 reads TGTGCCAGCAGACAGGGACAGGGTCGTGAAAAACTGTTTTTT.

The chain has TRBV27 and TRBJ2-7, with 9 bases that match TRBD1. Trimming took 6 bases from V and 3 from J; bases not matched to a gene: 9. Per the germline V gene, CDR1 is MNHEY and CDR2 is SMNVEV (reference sequence). The CDR3 spans 15 residues. CDR3 nucleotides: TGTGCCAGCAGACAACCGGGACAGGGTCTCTACGAGCAGTACTTC. As protein: CASRQPGQGLYEQYF.

The chain employs TRBV18 and TRBJ2-5; D is perhaps TRBD2 (5 bases). This CDR3 is built from 13 residues. Germline lookup yields CDR1 KGHSH and CDR2 LQKENI. V lost 3 bases and J 3 bases, leaving 8 bases between the germline ends. The CDR3 DNA is TGTGCCAGCTCACCCTCCGGGGAAGAGACCCAGTACTTC. Protein product: CASSPSGEETQYF.

The chain links TRBV5-6 to TRBJ2-2, with a weak D call TRBD1 (5 bases). CDR3 length: 16 residues. V lost 4 bases and J lost 3, with 16 bases in between. CDR1 SGHDT and CDR2 YYEEEE come from the germline V gene. In DNA form, the CDR3 reads TGTGCCAGCAGCCCGTATCGGACAACTTACACCGGGGAGCTGTTTTTT. It codes for CASSPYRTTYTGELFF.

This chain links TRBV5-1 with TRBJ2-1, with D perhaps given as TRBD1 or TRBD2 (5 bases each). Trimming removed 0 bases from V and 16 bases from J, with 17 bases in between. This CDR3 region has 13 residues. CDR1 SGHRS and CDR2 YFSETQ come from the germline V gene. CDR3 bases: TGCGCCAGCAGCTTGGGGGACCACTCAGGAGGATTCTTC. It codes for CASSLGDHSGGFF.

This chain connects TRBV29-1 to TRBJ2-1; D is unresolved. The CDR3 is 12 amino acids. Trimming took off 3 bases at V and 2 bases at J, with 5 bases between the two ends. From germline, CDR1 is SQVTM and CDR2 ANQGSEA. The CDR3 region is CSVEYTYNEQFF. Here the CDR3 DNA reads TGCAGCGTTGAGTACACCTACAATGAGCAGTTCTTC.

The V call is TRBV6-1, the J call TRBJ2-3; D may match TRBD1 or TRBD2 (5 bases each). Germline CDR1 is MNHNS and CDR2 is SASEGT. The CDR3 is 12 amino acids. V lost 6 bases and J 8 bases, leaving 12 bases between the germline ends. CDR3 sequence (DNA): TGTGCCAGCAGCGCAGTTGGGGGTACGCAGTATTTT. Translating it yields CASSAVGGTQYF.

The chain couples TRBV7-9 to TRBJ2-5; 8 bases line up with TRBD1. The V segment lost 8 bases and the J segment 2 bases; nucleotides outside the gene matches: 4. CDR1 and CDR2 from the germline V gene are SEHNR and FQNEAQ (reference sequence). This CDR3 spans 13 amino acids. CDR3 residues: CASSGQGQETQYF. CDR3 coding DNA: TGTGCCAGCTCTGGACAGGGACAAGAGACCCAGTACTTC.

The gene calls are TRBV5-1 and TRBJ1-6, with D maybe TRBD1 (5 bases). V was trimmed by 4 bases and J by 6 bases, leaving 11 bases between them. The germline V gene encodes CDR1 SGHRS and CDR2 YFSETQ. This CDR3 spans 14 amino acids. CDR3 DNA: TGCGCCAGCAGCCTGCGACAGAGTAATTCACCCCTCCACTTT. Its protein is CASSLRQSNSPLHF.

The V call is TRBV6-4, the J call TRBJ2-3, with D unresolved. The germline V and J ends were trimmed by 2 bases and 3 bases, with 9 bases remaining between them. This CDR3 spans 14 amino acids. Germline CDR1 MRHNA, CDR2 SNTAGT. The CDR3 DNA reads as TGTGCCAGCAGTGACCACCGAGGAACAGATACGCAGTATTTT. Protein product: CASSDHRGTDTQYF.

This chain joins TRBV7-2 and TRBJ2-1; D is undetermined. The CDR3 is made up of 15 amino acids. Germline CDR1 and CDR2: SGHTA and FQGNSA. Trimming cost V 5 bases and J 2 bases, with 13 bases left between them. CDR3 sequence (DNA): TGTGCCAGCAGCGGCGCTAGTCTGCCCTACAATGAGCAGTTCTTC. This sequence encodes CASSGASLPYNEQFF. The full variable domain, its missing parts supplied by reference TRBV7-2 and TRBJ2-1, is GAGVSQSPSNKVTEKGKDVELRCDPISGHTALYWYRQSLGQGLEFLIYFQGNSAPDKSGLPSDRFSAERTGGSVSTLTIQRTQQEDSAVYLCASSGASLPYNEQFFGPGTRLTVL.

The CDR3 coding sequence is TGTGCCAGCAGCTTAGAGAGTCATGAGCAGTTCTTC. This translates into CASSLESHEQFF. The V and J genes are TRBV11-3 and TRBJ2-1; no reliable D call. From germline, CDR1 is SGHNT and CDR2 YENEEA. The CDR3 loop spans 12 amino acids. The V gene lost 0 bases and the J gene lost 8 bases, with 5 bases spanning the gap.

The chain has TRBV7-8 and TRBJ2-4, with TRBD1 matching 7 bases. Germline CDR1 SGHVS, CDR2 FQNEAQ. V was pared by 2 bases and J by 0 bases, with 10 bases of the junction left unmatched. The CDR3 is 18 amino acids. CDR3 sequence reads: CASSLLPPGTVAKNIQYF. In nucleotides, the CDR3 is TGTGCCAGCAGCTTACTCCCACCCGGGACAGTAGCCAAAAACATTCAGTACTTC.

As concerns this clone: This CDR3 is also generated by other DNA sequences in the sample. The CDR3 DNA is TGTGCCAGCAGTCCTAGCGTGGGGGGGACCAAAAACATTCAGTACTTC. Translating gives CASSPSVGGTKNIQYF. This chain joins TRBV6-6 and TRBJ2-4; 7 bases align to TRBD2. CDR3 size: 16 residues. V lost 5 bases and J lost 2; bases outside the gene matches: 9. Germline V lookup: CDR1 MNHNY, CDR2 SVGAGI (reference sequence).

The rearrangement joins TRBV19 to TRBJ2-1; 7 bases line up with TRBD2. The CDR3 covers 16 residues. V was clipped by 1 base and J by 1 base; unmatched bases: 4. The germline V gene encodes CDR1 LNHDA and CDR2 SQIVND (reference sequence). As DNA, the CDR3 is TGTGCCAGTAGTATAGCCGCTAGCGGATCCTACAATGAGCAGTTCTTC. Translation: CASSIAASGSYNEQFF.

The chain carries TRBV28 and TRBJ2-1, with a tentative D call TRBD1 (5 bases). CDR3 size: 15 residues. V gave up 8 bases and J gave up 7 bases, with 21 bases separating them. Germline V gene lookup returns CDR1 MDHEN and CDR2 SYDVKM. In DNA form, the CDR3 reads TGTGCCAGCCTCCCGACAGCCGGGTTCCTAAATGAGCAGTTCTTC. This encodes CASLPTAGFLNEQFF.

This CDR3 is CASSLGQAAGELFF. Written as DNA, the CDR3 is TGCGCCAGCAGCCTGGGACAGGCTGCCGGGGAGCTGTTTTTT. The chain recombines TRBV5-1 with TRBJ2-2; 8 bases map to TRBD1. Trimming took 4 bases from V and 6 from J; bases not matched to a gene: 5. The CDR3 contains 14 residues. The germline CDR1 and CDR2 sequences are SGHRS and YFSETQ.

This clone showed up just a few times. The V gene is TRBV5-1, the J gene TRBJ2-1; 8 bases line up with TRBD2. There are 15 residues in the CDR3. V was clipped by 0 bases and J by 12 bases; unmatched bases: 11. Germline lookup yields CDR1 SGHRS and CDR2 YFSETQ. CDR3 bases: TGCGCCAGCAGCTTGGCCCAAGCGGGAGCCCGTCGGCAGTTCTTC. Its translation is CASSLAQAGARRQFF.

The gene calls are TRBV7-3 and TRBJ2-3; D is perhaps TRBD2 (7 bases). The V gene's germline CDR1 is SGHTA and CDR2 FQGTGA. The ends were cut back, 5 bases at V and 6 bases at J, with 18 bases in the middle. The CDR3 spans 15 residues. Written as DNA, the CDR3 is TGTGCCAGCAGCCTACCTGGGGGGGCTACGGATACGCAGTATTTT. Protein sequence: CASSLPGGATDTQYF.

Many counts were recorded for this clone. The chain employs TRBV5-1 and TRBJ2-5; TRBD1 might be the D (5 bases). Germline-derived CDR1 and CDR2 are SGHRS and YFSETQ. The CDR3 is 14 residues long. Between the trimmed V and J ends, which lost 0 bases and 3 bases, there was a span of 9 bases. The CDR3: CASSLEGLKETQYF. In nucleotides, the CDR3 is TGCGCCAGCAGCTTGGAGGGGCTGAAAGAGACCCAGTACTTC.

The chain employs TRBV6-1 and TRBJ2-5; D uncertain. V lost 8 bases, J lost 7 bases, and 8 bases lay in between. In germline, CDR1 is MNHNS, CDR2 SASEGT. The CDR3 has 10 amino acids. The CDR3 region has the DNA TGTGCCAGCGGCCGTGGGACCCAGTACTTC. Translating gives CASGRGTQYF.

The rearrangement links TRBV25-1 to TRBJ2-1; TRBD2 agrees at 9 bases. J gave up 0 bases and V 6 bases, and 0 bases lay outside the gene matches. Germline CDR1 MGHDK, CDR2 SYGVNS. The CDR3 runs 14 residues. This CDR3 reads CASRTSGSYNEQFF. The CDR3 DNA follows: TGTGCCAGCAGGACTAGCGGCTCCTACAATGAGCAGTTCTTC.